This T cell receptor (beta chain) originates from a study of shared T cell receptors in the human thymus. J gave up 9 bases and V 2 bases, and 14 bases lay outside the gene matches. CDR3 size: 17 residues. The germline CDR1 and CDR2 sequences are GTSNPN and SVGIG (reference sequence). The method was immunoSEQ multiplex PCR; TCRdb's version includes in-frame clones alone and lacks a portion of them. The profile shows hundreds of thousands of clones, roughly 88% of them singletons. These data are also associated with another study on human thymus T cells. Per that paper: Thymus tissue was removed during corrective cardiac surgery. V and J genes seemed to be used with bias in thymic and blood repertoires.

The chain carries TRBV30 and TRBJ1-6, with 9 bases lining up with TRBD1. Sequenced input: thymocytes. The TCR comes from a boy in the first two years of life with a congenital heart defect. The CDR3 loop is CAWSPPPHRGHSSPLHF. The CDR3 DNA reads TGTGCCTGGAGTCCCCCTCCACACAGGGGGCATAGTTCACCCCTCCACTTT.